This T cell receptor beta chain was observed in a study of T cells expressing NK-cell markers. To note about this clonotype: Its antigen is not known.

This CDR3 comprises 15 residues. Overall study findings and caveats: Leadership of the CD3+CD56-NKG2C+ fraction also belonged to these clonotypes in a handful of donors.

TCRdb reprocessed the 5' RACE reads and reports one entry per CDR3 protein, with no DNA. The repertoire table contains about 390,000 distinct CDR3 sequences. The sequencing input was blood T cells: a sorted CD56 or NKG2C T cell subset, CD4+ or CD8+ T cells, or bulk PBMC T cells (not recorded which). V is TRBV12-3 or TRBV12-4 and J is TRBJ1-3; TCRdb lists TRBD1, though no DNA is available to test this call. This TCR derives from a woman between 45 and 60 years old in good health. The CDR3 here is CASRLTGSYGNTIYF.